Presented here are 19 T cell receptor beta chains from one specimen sequenced in a study of a mutant IDH1 vaccine in newly diagnosed glioma. The antigens these receptors bind are not known. Measured with immunoSEQ multiplex PCR; TCRdb has only the in-frame clones, and not every one. This table has fewer than 70,000 clones, approximately 89% appearing once. Regarding time point: week 11, during vaccination. Every vaccine dose comprised 300 ug of mutant IDH1 20-mer peptide plus topical imiquimod. This sample comprised PBMCs, obtained from a glioma patient whose treatment included an IDH1 peptide vaccine. These receptors came from a man in his forties with glioma.

The chain uses TRBV5-6 and TRBJ2-2; D unclear. V was shortened by 4 bases and J by 5 bases, with 15 bases between the two germline ends. The CDR3 is 15 amino acids. The germline V gene has CDR1 SGHDT and CDR2 YYEEEE. DNA for the CDR3: TGTGCCAGCAGCACGGCTGTTTACGAGACCGGGGAGCTGTTTTTT. Translation gives CASSTAVYETGELFF.

The chain employs TRBV27 and TRBJ1-6; D call uncertain. CDR1 is MNHEY, CDR2 SMNVEV, per germline (reference sequence). V lost 7 bases to trimming and J lost 10 bases, with 17 bases between them. The CDR3 covers 14 residues. The CDR3 region is CASTLTVGSSPLHF. The CDR3 bases are TGTGCCAGCACCCTTACCGTCGGGAGCTCACCCCTCCACTTT.

The chain links TRBV9 to TRBJ2-1, with 9 positions matching TRBD2. The V and J ends lost 0 bases and 5 bases, in that order; junction bases with no gene match: 3. The CDR3 runs 15 residues. From germline, CDR1 is SGDLS and CDR2 YYNGEE. The CDR3 DNA follows: TGTGCCAGCAGCGTAGGGCTAGCGGGGCACAATGAGCAGTTCTTC. It encodes CASSVGLAGHNEQFF.

The chain couples TRBV2 to TRBJ1-1; D gene unclear. In germline, CDR1 is SNHLY, CDR2 FYNNEI. The ends were cut back, 8 bases at V and 2 bases at J, with 18 bases in the middle. This CDR3 has 15 amino acids. In nucleotides, the CDR3 is TGTGCCAGCCGCGTCCAGCGGGGAAGTAACACTGAAGCTTTCTTT. Translated: CASRVQRGSNTEAFF. Filled out from reference TRBV2 and TRBJ1-1, the complete variable domain reads EPEVTQTPSHQVTQMGQEVILRCVPISNHLYFYWYRQILGQKVEFLVSFYNNEISEKSEIFDDQFSVERPDGSNFTLKIRSTKLEDSAMYFCASRVQRGSNTEAFFGQGTRLTVV.

The table lists this clone with a few counts. The chain recombines TRBV18 with TRBJ1-4, with no clear D. Germline assignment: CDR1 KGHSH and CDR2 LQKENI. The CDR3 contains 17 residues. The V end was cut by 3 bases, the J end by 0 bases, with 14 bases between. The CDR3, as DNA: TGTGCCAGCTCACCCGAGATAGGGAGCACAACTAATGAAAAACTGTTTTTT. This encodes CASSPEIGSTTNEKLFF.

The chain is built from TRBV7-3 and TRBJ1-2; D is undetermined. Trimming cost V 5 bases and J 3 bases, with 10 bases left between them. The CDR3 is 13 amino acids. The V gene's germline CDR1 is SGHTA and CDR2 FQGTGA. CDR3 DNA sequence: TGTGCCAGCAGCCCTGGACCTCACTATGGCTACACCTTC. Protein: CASSPGPHYGYTF.

The chain joins TRBV18 to TRBJ1-1; D is possibly TRBD1 (5 bases). Germline V lookup: CDR1 KGHSH, CDR2 LQKENI. The CDR3 has 15 amino acids. Trimming left V 5 bases short and J 2 bases short, with 15 bases between. The CDR3 loop reads CASSGTQLQNTEAFF. The CDR3 DNA reads TGTGCCAGCTCAGGGACCCAACTTCAAAACACTGAAGCTTTCTTT.

The CDR3 spells CASSSFLEDEKLFF. In nucleotides, the CDR3 is TGTGCCAGCAGTTCTTTCCTTGAGGATGAAAAACTGTTTTTT. The rearrangement joins TRBV6-5 to TRBJ1-4; unclear D gene. Germline CDR1 is MNHEY and CDR2 is SVGAGI. The CDR3 length is 14 residues. V lost 4 bases to trimming and J lost 6 bases, with 12 bases between them.

This chain uses TRBV28 with TRBJ1-3; D is possibly TRBD1 (5 bases). Germline assignment: CDR1 MDHEN and CDR2 SYDVKM. The CDR3 has 14 amino acids. The germline V and J ends were trimmed by 3 bases and 2 bases, with 8 bases remaining between them. This CDR3 is CASSFGTAGNTIYF. The CDR3 DNA reads as TGTGCCAGCAGTTTTGGGACTGCTGGAAACACCATATATTTT. The entire variable domain, with the rest obtained from reference TRBV28 and TRBJ1-3, is as follows: DVKVTQSSRYLVKRTGEKVFLECVQDMDHENMFWYRQDPGLGLRLIYFSYDVKMKEKGDIPEGYSVSREKKERFSLILESASTNQTSMYLCASSFGTAGNTIYFGEGSWLTVV.

The chain uses TRBV19 and TRBJ2-2; 13 bases are a match to TRBD2. In germline, CDR1 is LNHDA, CDR2 SQIVND (reference sequence). Losses at the gene ends were 3 bases for V and 6 bases for J; bases not matched to a gene: 4. There are 16 residues in the CDR3. The CDR3 DNA follows: TGTGCCAGTAGTATCGGACTAGCGGGAGTCTCCGGGGAGCTGTTTTTT. Its protein is CASSIGLAGVSGELFF.

V is TRBV27 and J is TRBJ2-2, with TRBD1 matching 8 bases. The ends lost 5 bases at V and 1 base at J; junction bases unmatched: 12. The CDR3 consists of 18 residues. Germline-derived CDR1 and CDR2 are MNHEY and SMNVEV (reference sequence). The chain's CDR3 is CASSVLGQGMGNTGELFF. CDR3 coding DNA: TGTGCCAGCAGTGTTCTAGGACAGGGAATGGGGAACACCGGGGAGCTGTTTTTT.

The chain combines TRBV6-5 with TRBJ2-2; D gene uncertain. Germline CDR1 is MNHEY and CDR2 is SVGAGI. The V and J ends lost 8 bases and 1 base respectively, with 5 bases between them. This CDR3 is 12 amino acids long. The CDR3 sequence: CASLRNTGELFF. CDR3 DNA: TGTGCCAGCCTCAGGAACACCGGGGAGCTGTTTTTT.

This chain connects TRBV30 to TRBJ1-6; D ambiguous. This CDR3 has 15 residues. Germline V gives CDR1 GTSNPN, CDR2 SVGIG (reference sequence). V lost 2 bases to trimming and J lost 9 bases, with 17 bases between them. Here the CDR3 DNA reads TGTGCCTGGAGTCCGTCCGGTAGTGTCAGTTCACCCCTCCACTTT. Translation: CAWSPSGSVSSPLHF.

The chain combines TRBV19 with TRBJ1-5; D unresolved. Deletions cut 3 bases from V and 0 bases from J, with 6 bases between. Germline lookup yields CDR1 LNHDA and CDR2 SQIVND (reference sequence). The length of the CDR3 is 14 residues. DNA of the CDR3: TGTGCCAGTAGTATTGAGAATAGCAATCAGCCCCAGCATTTT. This codes for CASSIENSNQPQHF.

The chain uses TRBV5-1 and TRBJ1-2; D is perhaps TRBD1 (6 bases). The CDR3 has 16 residues. Germline V gives CDR1 SGHRS, CDR2 YFSETQ. Between the trimmed V and J ends, which lost 0 bases and 6 bases, there was a span of 18 bases. The CDR3 region has the DNA TGCGCCAGCAGCTTGGGAACTATAACAGGGATAGATGGCTACACCTTC. Protein product: CASSLGTITGIDGYTF.

The chain combines TRBV29-1 with TRBJ2-2, with D possibly matching TRBD2 (5 bases). Deletions cut 6 bases from V and 2 bases from J, with 10 bases between. Germline V gene data show CDR1 as SQVTM and CDR2 as ANQGSEA. The CDR3 contains 13 residues. The CDR3 DNA reads TGCAGCGTGCGGCCGGGAAACACCGGGGAGCTGTTTTTT. Translated: CSVRPGNTGELFF.

The chain has TRBV5-6 and TRBJ1-4; no definite D call. Germline CDR1 reads SGHDT; CDR2 reads YYEEEE. CDR3 size: 16 residues. V lost 0 bases and J lost 8, with 17 bases in between. The CDR3 loop is CASSLVDGLGLEKLFF. The CDR3, as DNA: TGTGCCAGCAGCTTGGTTGACGGGCTGGGTTTGGAAAAACTGTTTTTT.

The chain carries TRBV28 and TRBJ2-2, with D tentatively TRBD1 (6 bases). V lost 4 bases to trimming and J lost 6 bases, with 18 bases between them. Germline assignment: CDR1 MDHEN and CDR2 SYDVKM. CDR3 length equals 16 residues. CDR3 region: CASSYFRGLSAGELFF. The CDR3 region has the DNA TGTGCCAGCAGTTATTTCAGGGGCCTAAGCGCCGGGGAGCTGTTTTTT.

This clone was counted once. The chain has TRBV7-2 and TRBJ2-3, with D tentatively TRBD2 (6 bases). V was clipped by 3 bases and J by 0 bases, with 10 bases between them. Germline V CDR1 and CDR2: SGHTA, FQGNSA. The CDR3 is 15 residues long. The CDR3 sequence: CASSLVGGSTDTQYF. The CDR3 region has the DNA TGTGCCAGCAGCTTGGTGGGGGGTAGCACAGATACGCAGTATTTT.